This TCR beta chain appears in the sequencing data of a study of cytomegalovirus exposure and HLA in healthy donors. Per the germline V gene, CDR1 is LGHNA and CDR2 is YNFKEQ. V dropped 4 bases and J dropped 7 bases, with 20 bases sitting between them. The length of the CDR3 is 16 residues. PCR used 60 Vbeta primers and 13 Jbeta primers. Sequencing was performed with immunoSEQ multiplex PCR; in TCRdb, only in-frame clones are kept and a portion is missing. The table has about 240,000 clones, around 80% seen once; the top ten hold under 0.6%. The receptor was isolated from a boy aged 5-17 years in good health and CMV-seronegative. The V call is TRBV4-2, the J call TRBJ2-4, with D perhaps TRBD2 (6 bases). Sequenced input: PBMCs. The CDR3 is CASSPESPLAGNIQYF. The CDR3 coding sequence is TGTGCCAGCAGCCCCGAAAGTCCACTAGCAGGGAACATTCAGTACTTC.